This T cell receptor (beta chain) comes out of a study of blood T cell repertoires in COVID-19. Produced via immunoSEQ multiplex PCR; TCRdb's table is partial and in-frame only. The sample lists about 30,000 clones, about 94% occurring once. Germline CDR1 and CDR2: KGHSH and LQKENI. The CDR3 has 15 residues. V lost 4 bases and J 6 bases, leaving 18 bases between the germline ends. The sequence derives from a human donor with active COVID-19. The donor label of this sample is uncertain. The V call is TRBV18, the J call TRBJ1-2, with a possible D match to TRBD1 (6 bases). The sequencing sample was made of peripheral blood. CDR3 region: CASSRLRGAGDGYTF. The DNA of the CDR3 is TGTGCCAGCTCACGGCTACGTGGTGCAGGGGATGGCTACACCTTC.